Sequencing of this T cell receptor beta chain was carried out in a study of T cells after yellow fever vaccination (dated by TCRdb to about 2019). With regard to the full study: The SMART-Seq v4 Ultra Low Input RNA kit was used to prepare libraries from fractions with low cell numbers. Two healthy male donors, one aged 18 to 29 and one aged 30 to 39 years, were included in the cohort. Bulk PBMC replicates and cell subsets were isolated from blood drawn at multiple timepoints before and after both primary and secondary immunization. To follow T-cell clones before and after primary and booster YFV17D yellow fever vaccination, bulk TCR alpha and beta repertoires were sequenced over time.

Study-level results and caveats: Computational filtering was needed because FACS-sorted repertoires could contain abundant contaminating clonotypes from the bulk population. Compared with the primary T-cell response, the secondary T-cell response was weaker but faster, peaking on day 5 rather than day 15. A small share of clonotypes occurred in both CD4 and CD8 compartments, likely arising from convergent recombination. Because only two donors were included in the study, the extent to which the findings can be generalized is limited. After the booster, most of the clones that had expanded following primary vaccination were detected again (almost 98% of CD4 and roughly 88% of CD8), which suggests that memory was broadly maintained.

TCRdb shows the sequencer as Illumina NovaSeq 6000. TCR cDNA was synthesized by 5'RACE template switching, through which a universal primer site and unique molecular identifiers were introduced. cDNA synthesis was primed from both the TCR alpha and TCR beta constant segments. Library amplification used two PCR steps, and the second PCR step added sample barcodes and sequencing adapters. Sequencing of libraries was performed on Illumina HiSeq 2500 (2x100 bp) or NovaSeq (2x150 bp). The original methods were these. Reads were demultiplexed and collapsed into UMI consensus sequences with MIGEC, and V(D)J alignment was performed with MiXCR. Clonotypes responding to the vaccine were identified with edgeR on replicate PBMC samples, with the criteria of FDR below 0.01 and a log2 fold change above 5 up to day 15. Each bulk clonotype received a CD4 or CD8 identity based on whether the sequenced CD4 or CD8 repertoire contained that clonotype at higher abundance. In TCRdb, the public reads were trimmed at Q25 with fastp and aligned with MiXCR, with productive beta chains retained. CDR3 protein duplicates are merged, each entry listing the most common genes and DNA. The V and J calls shown here were made by TCRdb, not taken from the authors' results. The sample yields about 310,000 distinct CDR3 sequences; around 4% were counted once. 23% of the sample is in the top ten clones.

Sample treatment or condition, as interpreted from the label and publication: live attenuated yellow fever vaccine strain. Two biological replicates of bulk PBMCs were collected at each blood-draw timepoint. PBMCs were isolated from peripheral blood using a standard Ficoll-Paque protocol. TriZol was used to extract RNA from bulk PBMCs, from CD4 and CD8 fractions, and from dextramer-positive and dextramer-negative fractions. This clonotype was counted between two and nine times. Its antigen has not been determined. No much larger clonotype is one base removed from it; base qualities were not supplied. V gives up 4 bases and J gives up 3 bases, and the segment between their germline ends measures 12 bases. Including the terminal cysteine and phenylalanine, the CDR3 comprises 14 residues. Only the CDR3 part of the read is kept: 42 bases, read in frame from the first base. According to the germline V gene, CDR1 reads SGHTA and CDR2 reads FQGTGA.

The sequences come from PBMCs, collected on the day of the yellow fever booster vaccination. This clonotype originated in a man between 18 and 35 years old who received the YFV17D yellow fever vaccine. The chain links TRBV7-3 with TRBJ1-2; there is no confident call for the D gene. In nucleotide form, the sequence is TGTGCCAGCAGCTGCGGGTGGTGCTACTATGGCTACACCTTC. Translation gives CASSCGWCYYGYTF.